This TCR beta chain was observed in a study of blood T cell repertoires in COVID-19 (dated by TCRdb to 2020 to 2021). Study-level background: The collaborator samples originated in the United States, Italy and Spain and spanned the acute and convalescent phases of COVID-19. The prospective study material was composed of cDNA or gDNA derived from T cells, B-cell-depleted T cells, or PBMCs. Deeply sampled blood TCRbeta repertoires from subjects exposed to, actively infected with, or recovered from COVID-19 were included in the dataset. The repertoires were released in a freely available public database meant as a resource for research on the immune response to SARS-CoV-2. The samples were drawn from two sources: the first 160 participants of the ongoing ImmuneRACE study, and fewer than 1,500 subjects contributed by 6 global collaborators. The sample metadata nearly always contained a de-identified subject ID, COVID-19 status, age in years and sex. Where available, HLA class I and class II types were obtained from metadata supplied by the sample provider rather than from assay-based typing.

The investigation overall reported the following: The amount of clinical and demographic metadata varied by source and participant and was provided uncurated.

TCRbeta CDR3 regions were amplified from genomic DNA using the immunoSEQ Assay, a bias-controlled multiplex PCR. As for the authors' bioinformatics: The number of nucleated cells in each sample was estimated by amplification of reference gene primers within the assay. To quantify the absolute abundance of each unique TCRbeta CDR3 rearrangement, sequence reads were collapsed and filtered. Productive Simpson clonality was computed per sample as the square root of Simpson's diversity index over productive rearrangements. TCRdb stores this immuneACCESS table with in-frame sequences only. Part of the clones is absent; in the studies checked, under half of the shortfall reflects unresolved V genes, and no reason is known for the rest. Clone size and the V and J calls come from that table; the DNA yielded D and trimming. Counted in this sample were around 55,000 clones; roughly 80% of them appeared once. The ten top clones hold more than 4.5% of the sample.

CDR1 and CDR2 were assigned from the germline V gene (reference sequence) as MNHNY and SVGAGI. V ends up 5 bases short and J 7 bases short, with an unmatched junction base count of 20. Reading from cysteine to phenylalanine, the CDR3 counts 21 amino acids. This entry keeps only the CDR3 DNA: 63 bases, framed from base 1. About this clone: The clone's antigen remains unknown. No base quality information exists; no much larger clone differs at one position.

Whole blood was collected in K2EDTA tubes by collaborating institutions according to the institutions' own protocols. For TCRbeta analysis, collaborators shipped samples in one of three forms: frozen whole blood, isolated PBMCs, or DNA extracted from either of those sample types. Sequenced sample: peripheral blood. This receptor was identified in a human donor in a cohort sampled during active or convalescent COVID-19. Rearrangement joined TRBV6-6 to TRBJ2-1, with 16 middle bases fitting TRBD2. The encoded CDR3 is CASSRSPKFSGLAGGPNEQFF. The nucleotide sequence is given as TGTGCCAGCAGTCGGAGCCCCAAATTTTCGGGACTAGCGGGGGGGCCGAATGAGCAGTTCTTC.